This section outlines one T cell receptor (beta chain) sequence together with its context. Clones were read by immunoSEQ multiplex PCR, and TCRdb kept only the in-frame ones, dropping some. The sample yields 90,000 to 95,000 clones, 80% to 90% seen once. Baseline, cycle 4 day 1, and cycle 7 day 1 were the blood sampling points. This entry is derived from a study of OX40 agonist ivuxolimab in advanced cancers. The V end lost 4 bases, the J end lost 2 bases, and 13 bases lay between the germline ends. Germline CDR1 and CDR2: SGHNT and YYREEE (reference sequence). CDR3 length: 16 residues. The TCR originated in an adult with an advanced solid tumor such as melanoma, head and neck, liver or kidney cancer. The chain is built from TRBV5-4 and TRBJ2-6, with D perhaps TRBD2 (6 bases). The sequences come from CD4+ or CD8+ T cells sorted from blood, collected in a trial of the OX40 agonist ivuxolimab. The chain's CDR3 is CASSAGTDTGANVLTF. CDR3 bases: TGTGCCAGCAGCGCGGGGACCGACACTGGGGCCAACGTCCTGACTTTC. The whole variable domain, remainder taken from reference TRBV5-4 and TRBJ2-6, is ETGVTQSPTHLIKTRGQQVTLRCSSQSGHNTVSWYQQALGQGPQFIFQYYREEENGRGNFPPRFSGLQFPNYSSELNVNALELDDSALYLCASSAGTDTGANVLTFGAGSRLTVL.